These T cell receptor beta chains were read from a single sample in a study of CD8+CD57+ T cells in acquired aplastic anemia. TCRdb used MiXCR to reprocess the reads, holding one entry per CDR3 protein. The table has approximately 200,000 distinct CDR3 sequences, over 60% seen once. Sequencing used sorted CD4+, CD8+, or CD8+CD57+ T cells (not recorded which) from PBMCs. The receptor source for this set is a human donor in good health. Both conserved end residues are part of each CDR3. A D gene is named only where the DNA matches it firmly. For some rows the clone size is stated as once, few or many, or as a class when expanded; others skip it.

J	D	size	V	CDR3	DNA
TRBJ1-6	TRBD1	NA	TRBV15	CATSRGTQGAQSVLIF	TGTGCCACCAGCAGAGGAACTCAGGGGGCGCAAAGCGTCCTGATCTTT
TRBJ2-2	TRBD2	few	TRBV7-9	CASSLYIPPGGRLDANTGELFF	TGTGCCAGCAGCTTATATATCCCCCCGGGCGGGAGATTGGATGCGAACACCGGGGAGCTGTTTTTT
TRBJ1-2	NA	once	TRBV7-9	CASSDMRQGVNTF	TGTGCCAGCAGTGACATGAGGCAGGGCGTAAACACCTTC
TRBJ1-1	NA	NA	TRBV20-1	CSARERGAGGIF	TGCAGTGCTAGGGAAAGGGGAGCGGGAGGTATCTTT
TRBJ2-1	TRBD1	NA	TRBV13	CASTRRGTGKRMNEQFF	TGTGCCAGCACCCGGAGGGGGACAGGGAAAAGGATGAATGAGCAGTTCTTC
TRBJ2-1	TRBD2	NA	TRBV24-1	CATSDTGTSGRSYNEQFF	TGTGCCACCAGTGACACCGGGACTAGCGGTCGCTCCTACAATGAGCAGTTCTTC
TRBJ2-7	NA	few	TRBV24-1	CATSDPSDITLPTTKQYF	TGTGCCACCAGTGACCCCTCGGATATCACTCTGCCGACTACGAAGCAGTACTTC
TRBJ2-6	NA	NA	TRBV2	CASSAGATGANVLTF	TGTGCCAGCAGTGCAGGGGCCACTGGGGCCAACGTCCTGACTTTC
TRBJ1-3	NA	many	TRBV11-2	CASSLVGNTIYF	TGTGCCAGCAGCTTAGTTGGAAACACCATATATTTT
TRBJ2-7	TRBD1	once	TRBV7-9	CASSWPGTEIAYEQYF	TGTGCCAGCAGCTGGCCCGGGACAGAAATAGCCTACGAGCAGTACTTC
TRBJ2-7	TRBD1	NA	TRBV20-1	CSAGRDSDEQYF	TGCAGTGCGGGACGGGACAGCGACGAGCAGTACTTC
TRBJ2-2	TRBD2	many	TRBV7-3	CASSLAGGLAGELFF	TGTGCCAGCAGTCTAGCGGGAGGGCTAGCCGGGGAGCTGTTTTTT
TRBJ2-3	NA	NA	TRBV7-9	CASSGGWGAKDTQYF	TGTGCCAGCAGCGGGGGATGGGGGGCGAAGGATACGCAGTATTTT
TRBJ2-5	TRBD2	NA	TRBV24-1	CATSGWEAGVRETQYF	TGTGCCACCAGTGGATGGGAAGCGGGAGTTCGGGAGACCCAGTACTTC
TRBJ2-2	NA	NA	TRBV7-3	CASSLDNTGELFF	TGTGCCAGCAGTTTAGACAACACCGGGGAGCTGTTTTTT
TRBJ2-1	NA	NA	TRBV29-1	CSFAMSDNEQFF	TGCAGCTTTGCCATGTCCGACAATGAGCAGTTCTTC
TRBJ2-5	NA	few	TRBV7-9	CASSQETVQETQYF	TGTGCCAGCAGCCAGGAGACAGTACAAGAGACCCAGTACTTC
TRBJ2-5	NA	NA	TRBV5-1	CASSLVGSSLETQYF	TGCGCCAGCAGCTTGGTAGGATCTAGCCTGGAGACCCAGTACTTC
TRBJ2-1	NA	many	TRBV6-2/TRBV6-3	CASTLQQGSSYNEQFF	TGTGCCAGCACCCTACAGCAGGGGAGCTCCTACAATGAGCAGTTCTTC
TRBJ2-4	NA	few	TRBV12-5	CASGLDKTEIAKNIQYF	TGTGCTAGTGGTTTGGATAAGACAGAGATAGCCAAAAACATTCAGTACTTC
TRBJ1-4	NA	NA	TRBV20-1	CSAPRGLEKLFF	TGCAGTGCTCCCCGCGGGCTTGAAAAACTGTTTTTT
TRBJ2-3	NA	NA	TRBV19	CASSMWGSTDTQYF	TGTGCCAGTAGTATGTGGGGAAGCACAGATACGCAGTATTTT